This TCR beta chain is drawn from a study of beta chain features in type 1 diabetes. Expressed TCRB transcripts were sequenced because the isolated RNA had all been reverse transcribed beforehand. This table comes from immunoSEQ multiplex PCR, and its TCRdb copy is limited to in-frame clones, with some not included. Here the sample spans roughly 290,000 clones, about 15% being singletons. A note on this clone: Its antigen is as yet unknown.

Via the markers CD45RO/CCR7/CD25/CD127/CD95/CD27, stem cell-like memory, regulatory, central memory and naive CD4+ cells were sorted. Overall study results and limits: Patients with Type 1 diabetes showed moderately but significantly shorter TCRB CDR3s in all four CD4+ subsets. Possible PCR preference for shorter templates applied equally to patients and controls. Insertions were fewer and deletions more numerous at VDJ junctions in type 1 diabetes patients.

The source is a man aged 18 to 35 with type 1 diabetes. Material: naive CD4+ T cells from blood.

The CDR3 DNA is TGTGCCAGCAGCTTCCACAGGGAGGGCAGGGACACTGAAGCTTTCTTT. Translation gives CASSFHREGRDTEAFF. This sequence joins TRBV7-6 and TRBJ1-1; the D gene is possibly TRBD1 (6 bases). This CDR3 is 16 amino acids long. The germline CDR1 and CDR2 sequences are SGHVS and FNYEAQ. V was clipped by 3 bases and J by 3 bases, with 17 bases between them.